This TCR beta chain is drawn from a study of spatial heterogeneity in lung cancer. Study in general: Compared with alpha-chain sequences, beta-chain sequences were consistently detected in greater numbers. Counts of TCR transcripts in tumor regions correlated strongly with a T cell module score (derived from matched bulk RNA-seq).

Time point described: sample taken at primary tumor resection. From tumor, nontumor lung or frozen PBMC, whole RNA was taken unsorted for sequencing. Study-level findings and limits: Tracking of tumor mutation counts was seen in expanded intratumoral alpha and beta TCR counts.

This CDR3 has 15 residues. Germline loops: CDR1 SGDLS, CDR2 YYNGEE. Trimming took off 4 bases at V and 5 bases at J, with 16 bases between the two ends. Ten or more counts support this clonotype. Antigen unknown. Using its own MiXCR run on the 5' RACE reads, TCRdb lists one record per CDR3 protein. The table lists 9,000 to 10,000 distinct CDR3 sequences, around 5.1% of them singletons. This clonotype was obtained from a female donor with early-stage non-small cell lung cancer. The chain links TRBV9 to TRBJ2-1; either TRBD1 or TRBD2 may supply D (5 bases each). The sample in question was lung tumor tissue, obtained at surgery. The CDR3 spells CASSPGPRLNNEQFF. CDR3 sequence (DNA): TGTGCCAGCAGCCCGGGGCCCCGCCTCAACAATGAGCAGTTCTTC.